This is a list of T cell receptor beta chains from one sample in a study of T cells expressing NK-cell markers. TCRdb reprocessed the 5' RACE reads and reports one entry per CDR3 protein, with no DNA. In all, the sample yields roughly 150,000 distinct CDR3 sequences. The sequenced material came from blood T cells: a sorted CD56 or NKG2C T cell subset, CD4+ or CD8+ T cells, or bulk PBMC T cells (not recorded which). The receptor set was obtained from a man aged 18 to 69 in good health. The CDR3 runs from the conserved cysteine through the conserved F or W. The size entry is marked missing in some rows and otherwise reads once, few, many or a size class.

CDR3aa | j_gene | v_gene | abundance
CASAWHTSSGANVLTF | TRBJ2-6 | TRBV6-1 | NA
CASRPGRTFTGELFF | TRBJ2-2 | TRBV9 | NA
CAGHRETAGLTGELFF | TRBJ2-2 | TRBV7-8 | NA
CSARVGASGGAWTDTQYF | TRBJ2-3 | TRBV20-1 | NA
CASSPRAGHSYNEQFF | TRBJ2-1 | TRBV6-5 | NA
CASSYGGAGTEAFF | TRBJ1-1 | TRBV6-5 | NA
CSVEDWVATLGEQYF | TRBJ2-7 | TRBV29-1 | NA
CAISSGGSSYEQYF | TRBJ2-7 | TRBV10-3 | NA
CASSRHLGQPQHF | TRBJ1-5 | TRBV7-6 | NA
CASSPDLGKYNEQFF | TRBJ2-1 | TRBV28 | NA
CASSMDRDAAEAFF | TRBJ1-1 | TRBV19 | NA
CASGTGGEGIYGYTF | TRBJ1-2 | TRBV2 | NA
CASKEEGKSSGNTIYF | TRBJ1-3 | TRBV19 | NA
CATSRDPLAGVGGEAFF | TRBJ1-1 | TRBV15 | NA
CASSSTSGGAMGSLEQYF | TRBJ2-7 | TRBV27 | NA
CASSLTGSGANVLTF | TRBJ2-6 | TRBV5-4 | NA
CASNEAYSGANVLTF | TRBJ2-6 | TRBV2 | NA
CASSLWASGGQETQYF | TRBJ2-5 | TRBV27 | NA
CASSQDVGGGGTDTQYF | TRBJ2-3 | TRBV4-2 | NA
CASSQDPGQGSNEQFF | TRBJ2-1 | TRBV4-2 | NA
CSARDDGLAGLEQYF | TRBJ2-7 | TRBV20-1 | NA
CASSLQSGSLNQPQHF | TRBJ1-5 | TRBV10-2 | NA
CASGTQWTGSYEQYF | TRBJ2-7 | TRBV12-5 | medium-sized
CASSQDMSGGALFLQETQYF | TRBJ2-5 | TRBV3-1 | NA
CASSIDSYNEQFF | TRBJ2-1 | TRBV7-3 | NA
CASRNQGSDTQYF | TRBJ2-3 | TRBV28 | NA
CASSYVGLNEQYF | TRBJ2-7 | TRBV12-3/TRBV12-4 | NA
CASSMVPKYEQYF | TRBJ2-7 | TRBV19 | NA
CASSSIPRPSGGARNTGELFF | TRBJ2-2 | TRBV27 | NA
CASSLALPGVGYTF | TRBJ1-2 | TRBV5-6 | NA
CASSRDRDDTGELFF | TRBJ2-2 | TRBV5-4 | NA
CASSKVEGTGGTGELFF | TRBJ2-2 | TRBV21-1 | NA
CAGPAGDSYNEQFF | TRBJ2-1 | TRBV23-1 | NA
CASSEVPGQGGGADTQYF | TRBJ2-3 | TRBV6-1 | NA
CAISGLAGGLGDTQYF | TRBJ2-3 | TRBV10-3 | NA
CASSLSRSTEAFF | TRBJ1-1 | TRBV4-1 | NA
CASSSRDYITGELFF | TRBJ2-2 | TRBV7-2 | NA
CASSYRDRGANSGNTIYF | TRBJ1-3 | TRBV7-6 | NA
CASSQSGTRDEKLFF | TRBJ1-4 | TRBV12-3/TRBV12-4 | NA
CATSDRLEAREAFF | TRBJ1-1 | TRBV15 | NA